Described below is a single TCR beta chain sequence and its context. What it binds is unknown. This specimen comes from a study of T cells expressing NK-cell markers. The overall study: Out of eight donors sequenced, seven tested HCMV-seropositive and the remaining one seronegative.

Findings and caveats of the study: Questions lingered over whether expanded NKG2C+ T cell clones were HCMV-specific.

The authors generated TCR beta cDNA through 5'RACE template switching with UMIs. TCRdb re-analyzed the 5' RACE reads; it lists each CDR3 protein once, without DNA. The sample spans about 460,000 distinct CDR3 sequences; the ten largest clones claim around 1.4%. Sequencing input: blood T cells: a sorted CD56 or NKG2C T cell subset, CD4+ or CD8+ T cells, or bulk PBMC T cells (not recorded which). This receptor was obtained from a woman between 45 and 65 years old in good health.

CDR3 sequence: CASSATNRENTEAFF. The gene calls are TRBV18 and TRBJ1-1; the D call of TRBD1 rests on TCRdb alone, since no DNA is present to check it. This CDR3 spans 15 amino acids. In germline, CDR1 is KGHSH, CDR2 LQKENI.